This T cell receptor (beta chain) comes out of a study of blood T cell repertoires in COVID-19. Sequencing was performed with immunoSEQ multiplex PCR; in TCRdb, only in-frame clones are kept and a portion is missing. The table includes about 140,000 clones, over 80% detected once. The TCR was taken from a man in his sixties with active or convalescent COVID-19. Sequencing input: peripheral blood.

CDR3 bases: TGTGCCAGCAGCCCCTTACTGAGGGAGCTAGCCAAAAACATTCAGTACTTC. As protein: CASSPLLRELAKNIQYF. The chain couples TRBV11-2 to TRBJ2-4; a possible D gene is TRBD2 (5 bases). The CDR3 runs 17 residues. Germline assignment: CDR1 SGHAT and CDR2 FQNNGV. V lost 5 bases and J lost 0, with 17 bases in between. Using reference TRBV11-2 and TRBJ2-4 for the parts outside the CDR3, the full variable domain is EAGVAQSPRYKIIEKRQSVAFWCNPISGHATLYWYQQILGQGPKLLIQFQNNGVVDDSQLPKDRFSAERLKGVDSTLKIQPAKLEDSAVYLCASSPLLRELAKNIQYFGAGTRLSVL.